Shown below are 32 T cell receptor beta chains from a single sample sequenced in a study of regulatory T cells in long-lasting Graves disease. Sequencing libraries for TCR beta were prepared with iRepertoire HTBI primers and Arm-PCR of CDR3 regions. Each CDR3 protein is one row after TCRdb ran MiXCR on the multiplex PCR reads. The table lists about 470,000 distinct CDR3 sequences, just under 15% of them singletons. As to time point: newly diagnosed GD, antithyroid drugs for less than 3 months. Construction of the TCR library relied on RNA isolated from PBMCs. These data were also reused for a study on T cells in Graves' hyperthyroidism and ophthalmopathy.

The specimen was peripheral blood mononuclear cells (PBMCs), collected at new diagnosis, from a patient treated with antithyroid drugs. The receptor set was obtained from a woman in her 30s with Graves disease.

This clonotype was counted ten times or more. The chain uses TRBV27 and TRBJ2-7; the D is unclear. The V gene's germline CDR1 is MNHEY and CDR2 SMNVEV (reference sequence). The V and J ends lost 6 bases and 6 bases respectively, with 12 bases between them. This CDR3 spans 12 amino acids. Here the CDR3 DNA reads TGTGCCAGCAGAATTCCTGGCGGCGAGCAGTACTTC. Translating gives CASRIPGGEQYF.

This clonotype was counted a few times. The J gene is TRBJ2-7, the V gene TRBV30; D might be TRBD2 (5 bases). Trimming shortened V by 7 bases and J by 2 bases, and 15 bases separated the two germline ends. Per the germline V gene, CDR1 is GTSNPN and CDR2 is SVGIG (reference sequence). CDR3 length equals 13 residues. The CDR3 here is CASRALSPYEQYF. In DNA, the CDR3 is TGTGCCTCGCGGGCCCTCAGTCCCTACGAGCAGTACTTC.

This clonotype was observed many times. The V and J genes are TRBV5-1 and TRBJ1-5, with D perhaps matching TRBD1 (5 bases). CDR1 and CDR2 (germline): SGHRS, YFSETQ. CDR3 length: 15 residues. The germline V and J ends were trimmed by 4 bases and 4 bases, with 15 bases remaining between them. The CDR3 here is CASSPGVLLNQPQHF. In DNA, the CDR3 is TGCGCCAGCAGCCCGGGGGTACTCTTGAATCAGCCCCAGCATTTT. Full variable domain (rest looked up from reference TRBV5-1 and TRBJ1-5): KAGVTQTPRYLIKTRGQQVTLSCSPISGHRSVSWYQQTPGQGLQFLFEYFSETQRNKGNFPGRFSGRQFSNSRSEMNVSTLELGDSALYLCASSPGVLLNQPQHFGDGTRLSIL.

The rearrangement links TRBV9 to TRBJ2-7; D is perhaps TRBD1 (8 bases). CDR1 is SGDLS and CDR2 is YYNGEE in the germline V gene. The CDR3 sequence is 16 residues long. Trimming left V 0 bases short and J 1 base short, with 14 bases between. CDR3 residues: CASSVEGGTGSYEQYF. The CDR3 region has the DNA TGTGCCAGCAGCGTAGAGGGGGGGACAGGATCCTACGAGCAGTACTTC.

This clonotype was observed a handful of times. One junction end disagrees with the germline gene, perhaps due to a read error. The J gene is TRBJ2-1, the V gene TRBV28; D unresolved. The CDR3 extends over 15 amino acids. Germline CDR1 reads MDHEN; CDR2 reads SYDVKM. For the CDR3, the DNA is TGTGCCAGCTCCGAGTATGCCAGAACCTACAATGGGCAGTTCTTC. Its protein is CASSEYARTYNGQFF.

Many counts were recorded for this clonotype. The chain couples TRBV5-1 to TRBJ2-2; 8 bases align to TRBD1. Germline CDR1 and CDR2: SGHRS and YFSETQ. The CDR3 consists of 16 residues. V trimming: 0 bases; J trimming: 5 bases; junction bases outside the gene matches: 6. The CDR3 sequence: CASSLGQGAQTGELFF. CDR3 DNA sequence: TGCGCCAGCAGCTTGGGCCAGGGGGCCCAAACCGGGGAGCTGTTTTTT. The full variable domain, its missing parts supplied by reference TRBV5-1 and TRBJ2-2, is KAGVTQTPRYLIKTRGQQVTLSCSPISGHRSVSWYQQTPGQGLQFLFEYFSETQRNKGNFPGRFSGRQFSNSRSEMNVSTLELGDSALYLCASSLGQGAQTGELFFGEGSRLTVL.

The J gene is TRBJ2-2, the V gene TRBV9; 11 positions match TRBD1. V lost 0 bases and J lost 4; bases outside the gene matches: 5. This CDR3 is built from 17 residues. In germline, CDR1 is SGDLS, CDR2 YYNGEE. CDR3 loop: CASSVAGTGGSTGELFF. CDR3 nucleotide sequence: TGTGCCAGCAGCGTAGCGGGGACAGGGGGTAGCACCGGGGAGCTGTTTTTT.

This clonotype has at least ten counts. This chain uses TRBV11-2 with TRBJ1-2; the D gene is possibly TRBD1 (6 bases). This CDR3 is built from 12 residues. V gave up 5 bases and J gave up 6 bases, with 10 bases separating them. From germline, CDR1 is SGHAT and CDR2 FQNNGV. The CDR3: CASSRTVDGYTF. The CDR3 nucleotides are TGTGCCAGCAGCCGGACAGTGGATGGCTACACCTTC.

The V call is TRBV20-1, the J call TRBJ2-7, with 8 bases matching TRBD1. Germline values: CDR1 DFQATT, CDR2 SNEGSKA (reference sequence). V gave up 2 bases and J gave up 1 base; unmatched junction bases: 4. The CDR3 has 14 residues. The DNA for the CDR3 is TGCAGTGCTAGAAGCCGGGACAGGTCCTACGAGCAGTACTTC. As protein: CSARSRDRSYEQYF.

This clonotype occurred many times. The chain employs TRBV12-5 and TRBJ2-7; 7 bases match TRBD1. Germline values: CDR1 LGHNT, CDR2 FRNRAP. Germline trimming cut 0 bases from V and 5 bases from J; bases unmatched to any gene: 13. The CDR3 loop spans 17 amino acids. In DNA form, the CDR3 reads TGTGCTAGTGGTTTGGTACTCGGACTGACAGGGTATAACGAGCAGTACTTC. Translation gives CASGLVLGLTGYNEQYF.

The genes are TRBV19 and TRBJ1-1, with D possibly matching TRBD1 (5 bases). CDR3 length: 13 amino acids. Germline CDR1 and CDR2: LNHDA and SQIVND (reference sequence). V was clipped by 7 bases and J by 4 bases, with 13 bases between them. The chain's CDR3 is CASNVGAPTEAFF. The CDR3 bases are TGTGCCAGTAACGTAGGGGCACCCACTGAAGCTTTCTTT. The full variable domain, its missing parts supplied by reference TRBV19 and TRBJ1-1, is DGGITQSPKYLFRKEGQNVTLSCEQNLNHDAMYWYRQDPGQGLRLIYYSQIVNDFQKGDIAEGYSVSREKKESFPLTVTSAQKNPTAFYLCASNVGAPTEAFFGQGTRLTVV.

This clonotype was detected only a few times. This chain connects TRBV25-1 to TRBJ2-5; D perhaps matches TRBD2 (6 bases). The CDR3 has 16 residues. CDR1 is MGHDK and CDR2 is SYGVNS in the germline V gene. Deletions cut 2 bases from V and 4 bases from J, with 17 bases between. CDR3 protein: CASSERLQAAGETQYF. In DNA, the CDR3 is TGTGCCAGCAGTGAAAGGCTTCAGGCAGCGGGAGAGACCCAGTACTTC.

The J gene is TRBJ1-1, the V gene TRBV4-1, with 7 bases aligning to TRBD1. After removal of 1 base from V and 5 bases from J, the junction contained 4 bases not matched to a gene. Looked up from germline, CDR1 is MGHRA and CDR2 is YSYEKL. The CDR3 runs to 14 residues. The CDR3 loop reads CASSQARQGTEAFF. The DNA for the CDR3 is TGCGCCAGCAGCCAAGCTCGACAGGGTACTGAAGCTTTCTTT.

With respect to this clonotype: This sequence is one base from a far larger clone and is likely a read error. The chain joins TRBV9 to TRBJ2-1; 10 bases align to TRBD1. The CDR3 extends over 14 amino acids. Germline assignment: CDR1 SGDLS and CDR2 YYNGEE. Trimming cost V 7 bases and J 10 bases; bases outside gene matches: 11. This chain's CDR3 is CASSDRGPLGEQFF. DNA of the CDR3: TGTGCCAGCTCCGACAGGGGGCCTCTTGGGGAGCAGTTCTTC. The whole variable domain, remainder taken from reference TRBV9 and TRBJ2-1, is DSGVTQTPKHLITATGQRVTLRCSPRSGDLSVYWYQQSLDQGLQFLIQYYNGEERAKGNILERFSAQQFPDLHSELNLSSLELGDSALYFCASSDRGPLGEQFFGPGTRLTVL.

This clonotype was counted at least ten times. J is TRBJ1-1 and V is TRBV27; a weak D match, TRBD1 (6 bases). Trimming removed 7 bases from V and 4 bases from J, with 13 bases in between. Germline V CDR1 and CDR2: MNHEY, SMNVEV (reference sequence). This CDR3 region has 13 residues. The CDR3 nucleotides are TGTGCCAGCACCCCGGGAGGGGGCACTGAAGCTTTCTTT. Translating it yields CASTPGGGTEAFF.

The chain is built from TRBV30 and TRBJ1-5; D is possibly TRBD1 (5 bases). CDR3 length equals 13 residues. The V end lost 6 bases, the J end lost 0 bases, and 9 bases lay between the germline ends. CDR1 is GTSNPN, CDR2 SVGIG, per germline (reference sequence). The CDR3 DNA follows: TGTGCCTGTGGGACGGATAGCAATCAGCCCCAGCATTTT. Translation: CACGTDSNQPQHF.

The chain has TRBV4-2 and TRBJ2-5, with 8 bases fitting TRBD2. Germline-derived CDR1 and CDR2 are LGHNA and YNFKEQ. CDR3 length: 16 residues. Unmatched junction bases numbered 8, after V lost 0 bases and J lost 5 bases. CDR3 region: CASSQDPLAGGETQYF. The CDR3 DNA follows: TGTGCCAGCAGCCAAGATCCCCTAGCGGGCGGGGAGACCCAGTACTTC.

This clonotype has at least ten counts. The J gene is TRBJ2-5, the V gene TRBV7-2, with 11 bases aligning to TRBD2. Germline-derived CDR1 and CDR2 are SGHTA and FQGNSA. After removal of 2 bases from V and 0 bases from J, the junction contained 5 bases not matched to a gene. This CDR3 region has 17 residues. In DNA, the CDR3 is TGTGCCAGCAGCTTACGCCCGGGACTAGCGGACCAAGAGACCCAGTACTTC. This encodes CASSLRPGLADQETQYF.

This clonotype was recorded at least ten times. This chain joins TRBV12-5 and TRBJ1-5; D ambiguous. Germline V gene sequence: CDR1 LGHNT, CDR2 FRNRAP. The ends were cut back, 6 bases at V and 5 bases at J, with 14 bases in the middle. This CDR3 spans 14 amino acids. In nucleotides, the CDR3 is TGTGCTAGTGGGCCTGAGGGTCCCGATCAGCCCCAGCATTTT. The encoded protein is CASGPEGPDQPQHF.

V usage is TRBV15 and J usage is TRBJ2-1, with 11 bases fitting TRBD2. The trim removed 5 bases at V and 7 bases at J, leaving 7 bases unmatched. Looked up from germline, CDR1 is LNHNV and CDR2 is YYDKDF (reference sequence). This CDR3 has 15 amino acids. In DNA, the CDR3 is TGTGCCACCAGCCAGGGTCTAGCGGGGGGTAATGAGCAGTTCTTC. This translates into CATSQGLAGGNEQFF.

The chain has TRBV25-1 and TRBJ2-7, with D uncertain. Germline V CDR1 and CDR2: MGHDK, SYGVNS. This CDR3 is built from 15 residues. V lost 1 base to trimming and J lost 3 bases, with 13 bases between them. Written as DNA, the CDR3 is TGTGCCAGCAGTGAATTCGGCCCGGATGTCTACGAGCAGTACTTC. Protein product: CASSEFGPDVYEQYF.

The rearrangement links TRBV4-1 to TRBJ1-1; tentative D call: TRBD1 (5 bases). V lost 3 bases to trimming and J lost 4 bases, with 9 bases between them. The germline V gene encodes CDR1 MGHRA and CDR2 YSYEKL. The CDR3 has 13 amino acids. CDR3 sequence: CASSHGRATEAFF. CDR3 in DNA: TGCGCCAGCAGCCATGGCAGGGCCACTGAAGCTTTCTTT.

This clonotype was found many times. The J gene is TRBJ1-4, the V gene TRBV11-2; TRBD1 might be the D (5 bases). Trimming left V 3 bases short and J 0 bases short, with 11 bases between. The CDR3 extends over 16 amino acids. Germline CDR1 reads SGHAT; CDR2 reads FQNNGV. The CDR3 is CASSFEGAATNEKLFF. CDR3 bases: TGTGCCAGCAGCTTTGAAGGGGCGGCAACTAATGAAAAACTGTTTTTT.

A few counts support this clonotype. J is TRBJ2-1 and V is TRBV10-3; a weak D match, TRBD2 (6 bases). In germline, CDR1 is ENHRY, CDR2 SYGVKD. The V gene lost 6 bases and the J gene lost 7 bases, with 16 bases spanning the gap. This CDR3 has 14 residues. Here the CDR3 reads CAISPVGGTNEQFF. CDR3 in DNA: TGTGCCATCAGCCCCGTGGGGGGTACAAATGAGCAGTTCTTC.

This clonotype has more than one count but fewer than ten. A junction boundary mismatches the germline segment, possibly from a read error. V is TRBV5-6 and J is TRBJ2-3; D is possibly TRBD1 or TRBD2 (5 bases each). The CDR3 loop spans 12 amino acids. Germline CDR1 is SGHDT and CDR2 is YYEEEE. DNA for the CDR3: TGTGCCAGCAGCTTGCTTGGGGGACCGCCCCGGTTT. Its protein product is CASSLLGGPPRF.

This clonotype was detected ten times or more. V is TRBV5-6 and J is TRBJ1-4; no definite D call. Germline assignment: CDR1 SGHDT and CDR2 YYEEEE. Trimming removed 0 bases from V and 8 bases from J, with 8 bases in between. CDR3 length equals 13 residues. CDR3 region: CASSLVQEEKLFF. CDR3 DNA sequence: TGTGCCAGCAGCTTGGTGCAGGAAGAAAAACTGTTTTTT.

The chain links TRBV7-3 to TRBJ2-3; D is ambiguous. The ends were cut back, 1 base at V and 5 bases at J, with 7 bases in the middle. The CDR3 is 13 residues long. Germline assignment: CDR1 SGHTA and CDR2 FQGTGA. CDR3 residues: CASSLSSVDTQYF. CDR3 DNA sequence: TGTGCCAGCAGCTTAAGTTCTGTAGATACGCAGTATTTT. The full variable domain, in which reference TRBV7-3 and TRBJ2-3 provide the parts outside the CDR3, is GAGVSQTPSNKVTEKGKYVELRCDPISGHTALYWYRQSLGQGPEFLIYFQGTGAADDSGLPNDRFFAVRPEGSVSTLKIQRTERGDSAVYLCASSLSSVDTQYFGPGTRLTVL.

This clonotype was recorded a few times. This sequence joins TRBV7-9 and TRBJ1-5, with a possible D match to TRBD1 (5 bases). V shed 4 bases and J shed 5 bases, with 15 bases lying between them. Germline CDR1 reads SEHNR; CDR2 reads FQNEAQ (reference sequence). The CDR3 loop spans 15 amino acids. In DNA form, the CDR3 reads TGTGCCAGCAGCTGGTCTTCAGGGTCCGATCAGCCCCAGCATTTT. Amino acid sequence: CASSWSSGSDQPQHF.

There are a few counts of this clonotype. The chain combines TRBV29-1 with TRBJ2-1, with 9 bases that match TRBD2. This CDR3 is built from 14 residues. In germline, CDR1 is SQVTM, CDR2 ANQGSEA. V lost 3 bases and J lost 7; bases outside the gene matches: 7. The CDR3 DNA follows: TGCAGCGTTGATCTGAGCGGGAGGAGGAATGAGCAGTTCTTC. Translated: CSVDLSGRRNEQFF.

In this sample, this clonotype turned up a few times. The junction shows a germline mismatch at one end, possibly a read error. The chain employs TRBV5-1 and TRBJ2-1; D may correspond to TRBD1 or TRBD2 (6 bases each). This CDR3 has 21 amino acids. The germline gives CDR1 SGHRS, CDR2 YFSETQ. The CDR3 spells CASSLAEGGQGLFSSYNEQFF. The CDR3 nucleotides are TGCGCCAGCAGCTTGGCCGAAGGGGGGCAGGGGTTGTTCAGCTCCTACAATGAGCAATTCTTC. The complete variable domain, with remaining parts taken from reference TRBV5-1 and TRBJ2-1, reads KAGVTQTPRYLIKTRGQQVTLSCSPISGHRSVSWYQQTPGQGLQFLFEYFSETQRNKGNFPGRFSGRQFSNSRSEMNVSTLELGDSALYLCASSLAEGGQGLFSSYNEQFFGPGTRLTVL.

As for this clonotype: A far larger clone is off by one base, so a read error is likely. The V and J genes are TRBV2 and TRBJ2-3, with TRBD1 matching 7 bases. Germline V gene lookup returns CDR1 SNHLY and CDR2 FYNNEI. Unmatched junction bases numbered 11, after V lost 3 bases and J lost 5 bases. The CDR3 spans 16 residues. DNA of the CDR3: TGTGCCAGCAGTGAGTTCACAACAGGGGCGAAAGATACGCAGTATTTT. Its translation: CASSEFTTGAKDTQYF.

V gene TRBV7-6 combines with J gene TRBJ2-5; tentative D call: TRBD1 (5 bases). The assigned J gene may be wrong: the sequence end matches TRBJ2-1 better. The CDR3 length is 14 residues. Germline V gives CDR1 SGHVS, CDR2 FNYEAQ. The CDR3 bases are TGTGCCAGCAGCTTAGAGCTGGGGCTCAATGAGCAGTTCTTC. Protein product: CASSLELGLNEQFF.